This T cell receptor beta chain was documented in a study of blood T cell repertoires in COVID-19. Study in general: The origin of the acute and convalescent COVID-19 samples was the United States, Italy and Spain. The cDNA or gDNA used as material had been derived from T cells, B-cell-depleted T cells, or PBMCs.

Sequenced by immunoSEQ multiplex PCR; TCRdb stores in-frame clones only, minus some. The table lists more than 60,000 clones, 75% to 90% of them singletons. The origin of this receptor is a man aged 80 or over with COVID-19, enrolled during active disease. What was sequenced was peripheral blood.

The CDR3: CASSPGTSGGPLNEQFF. Here the CDR3 DNA reads TGTGCCAGCAGCCCGGGGACTAGCGGGGGGCCATTGAATGAGCAGTTCTTC. The genes are TRBV9 and TRBJ2-1, with TRBD2 matching over 15 bases. The CDR3 spans 17 residues. The V gene's germline CDR1 is SGDLS and CDR2 YYNGEE. Germline trimming cut 4 bases from V and 7 bases from J; bases unmatched to any gene: 9.